The rows below give T cell receptor beta chains drawn from one sample of a study of T cells in tumors after PD-1 blockade. The assay was immunoSEQ multiplex PCR, and TCRdb's table has in-frame clones only and misses some. The profile shows about 15,000 clones, about 66% of them singletons. Sequenced material: tumor tissue, taken after anti-PD-1 treatment. The receptors shown here come from a human donor with cutaneous squamous cell carcinoma. Each CDR3 is given with its conserved first and last residue. The D gene is left open where the match is weak. Size is omitted from some rows. Given values are once, few, many or a class for expanded clones.

.	TRBJ2-2	few	TRBV11-3	CASSPTEAHGGELFF	TGTGCCAGCAGCCCGACTGAGGCACACGGCGGGGAGCTGTTTTTT
.	TRBJ2-3	.	TRBV27	CASSTGISDTQYF	TGTGCCAGCAGTACAGGGATCTCAGATACGCAGTATTTT
.	TRBJ2-5	few	TRBV12-3/TRBV12-4	CASSWGETQYF	TGTGCCAGCAGTTGGGGAGAGACCCAGTACTTC
TRBD2	TRBJ2-3	.	TRBV7-2	CASSLWDLSGRGDTQYF	TGTGCCAGCAGCTTATGGGACCTTAGCGGGAGGGGCGATACGCAGTATTTT
TRBD2	TRBJ2-2	.	TRBV7-2	CASSFSGGAGELFF	TGTGCCAGCAGCTTCAGCGGGGGTGCCGGGGAGCTGTTTTTT
TRBD1	TRBJ1-5	.	TRBV6-1	CASSEELGGQGLWVEGNQPQHF	TGTGCCAGCAGTGAAGAGTTAGGAGGACAGGGCCTTTGGGTGGAAGGCAATCAGCCCCAGCATTTT
.	TRBJ1-3	few	TRBV10-3	CAIRRARSFSGNTIYF	TGTGCCATCAGGAGAGCCAGGAGTTTCTCTGGAAACACCATATATTTT
.	TRBJ1-1	few	TRBV10-3	CAISEDEISTEAFF	TGTGCCATCAGTGAGGACGAGATCTCGACTGAAGCTTTCTTT
.	TRBJ1-2	once	TRBV6-5	CASSVNRGQHYGYTF	TGTGCCAGCAGCGTCAATAGGGGCCAGCACTATGGCTACACCTTC
TRBD2	TRBJ2-7	few	TRBV20-1	CSASMASGSYEQYF	TGCAGTGCTAGTATGGCTAGCGGGAGTTACGAGCAGTACTTC
TRBD1	TRBJ2-7	few	TRBV5-5	CASSLEQGWYEQYF	TGTGCCAGCAGCTTGGAACAGGGGTGGTACGAGCAGTACTTC
.	TRBJ2-3	.	TRBV7-3	CASSLSVGRGYADTQYF	TGTGCCAGCAGCTTAAGTGTGGGAAGGGGGTACGCAGATACGCAGTATTTT
.	TRBJ1-2	.	TRBV6-5	CASFRGGSGYGYTF	TGTGCCAGCTTCAGGGGCGGTTCGGGCTATGGCTACACCTTC
.	TRBJ1-2	.	TRBV6-6	CASLGDGNYGYTF	TGTGCCAGCTTGGGGGACGGGAACTATGGCTACACCTTC
TRBD2	TRBJ2-3	.	TRBV20-1	CSASLAGADTDTQYF	TGCAGTGCTAGTCTAGCGGGGGCCGACACAGATACGCAGTATTTT
.	TRBJ2-3	.	TRBV4-2	CASSRDLGADTQYF	TGTGCCAGCAGCCGCGATTTAGGCGCAGATACGCAGTATTTT
.	TRBJ1-5	.	TRBV6-5	CASSANSNQPQHF	TGTGCCAGCAGCGCTAATAGCAATCAGCCCCAGCATTTT
.	TRBJ1-2	.	TRBV7-2	CASRNPSPGPYGYTF	TGTGCCAGCAGAAATCCCTCCCCGGGTCCGTATGGCTACACCTTC
TRBD1	TRBJ2-5	.	TRBV19	CASRKGQLRETQYF	TGTGCCAGTAGGAAGGGACAGCTTCGAGAGACCCAGTACTTC
.	TRBJ2-3	.	TRBV6-4	CASSDSNGGTDTQYF	TGTGCCAGCAGTGACTCGAACGGGGGCACAGATACGCAGTATTTT
TRBD1	TRBJ1-2	.	TRBV30	CAWSPYLQGALKNYGYTF	TGTGCCTGGAGTCCCTACCTGCAGGGGGCATTGAAGAACTATGGCTACACCTTC
.	TRBJ2-1	.	TRBV4-1	CASSQDRSIGEQFF	TGCGCCAGCAGCCAAGATAGGAGTATCGGTGAGCAGTTCTTC
.	TRBJ2-3	few	TRBV4-1	CASSQAGAGGDTQYF	TGCGCCAGCAGCCAAGCAGGGGCCGGGGGAGATACGCAGTATTTT
.	TRBJ2-7	once	TRBV15	CATSIADGIPEQYF	TGTGCCACCAGCATCGCAGACGGTATCCCAGAGCAGTACTTC
.	TRBJ2-2	.	TRBV7-8	CASSFPFFSRTDTGELFF	TGTGCCAGCAGCTTTCCTTTTTTCTCCCGGACAGACACCGGGGAGCTGTTTTTT
TRBD1	TRBJ2-7	.	TRBV28	CASRRGDRVAEQYF	TGTGCCAGCAGACGCGGGGACAGGGTGGCCGAGCAGTACTTC
.	TRBJ2-7	few	TRBV6-5	CASSSTESLEQYF	TGTGCCAGCAGCTCGACGGAGTCCCTCGAGCAGTACTTC
TRBD1	TRBJ1-4	few	TRBV30	CAWGTGASEKLFF	TGTGCCTGGGGGACAGGCGCCAGTGAAAAACTGTTTTTT
.	TRBJ2-2	.	TRBV19	CASRVQGLAGELFF	TGTGCCAGTCGTGTACAGGGTTTGGCCGGGGAGCTGTTTTTT
TRBD1	TRBJ2-2	.	TRBV6-1	CASRGQTNTGELFF	TGTGCCAGCAGGGGACAGACGAACACCGGGGAGCTGTTTTTT
TRBD1	TRBJ1-2	.	TRBV6-5	CASSYGTGRWDGYTF	TGTGCCAGCAGTTACGGGACAGGCCGGTGGGATGGCTACACCTTC
.	TRBJ2-2	.	TRBV7-3	CASSLGWGLNTGELFF	TGTGCCAGCAGCTTAGGGTGGGGGTTGAACACCGGGGAGCTGTTTTTT
.	TRBJ2-1	.	TRBV18	CASSPGEVSSYNEQFF	TGTGCCAGCTCACCGGGGGAGGTCAGCTCCTACAATGAGCAGTTCTTC
TRBD2	TRBJ2-2	.	TRBV27	CASTFRNNGLAGVVGELFF	TGTGCCAGCACCTTCCGGAACAACGGACTAGCGGGAGTTGTCGGGGAGCTGTTTTTT
.	TRBJ2-5	.	TRBV14	CASSPLGPVLQETQYF	TGTGCCAGCAGCCCGTTAGGGCCAGTATTACAAGAGACCCAGTACTTC
TRBD1	TRBJ1-5	.	TRBV18	CASSAPGTDNQPQHF	TGTGCCAGCTCAGCCCCTGGGACAGACAATCAGCCCCAGCATTTT
.	TRBJ1-1	.	TRBV6-5	CASSPRGVNTEAFF	TGTGCCAGCAGCCCCAGGGGCGTGAACACTGAAGCTTTCTTT
TRBD1	TRBJ1-2	.	TRBV19	CASSPRGDRVFGYTF	TGTGCCAGTAGTCCCCGAGGGGACAGGGTTTTTGGCTACACCTTC
TRBD2	TRBJ2-3	.	TRBV2	CASSEAGRAYRDTQYF	TGTGCCAGCAGTGAAGCTGGGAGGGCCTATAGAGATACGCAGTATTTT
.	TRBJ1-1	.	TRBV30	CAWKAGTENTEAFF	TGTGCCTGGAAAGCCGGGACCGAGAACACTGAAGCTTTCTTT
TRBD2	TRBJ2-1	.	TRBV20-1	CNAGALAGHNEQFF	TGCAATGCTGGTGCGCTAGCGGGGCACAATGAGCAGTTCTTC
TRBD1	TRBJ1-6	.	TRBV12-5	CASGPDRVHSPLHF	TGTGCTAGTGGACCGGACAGGGTTCATTCACCCCTCCACTTT
.	TRBJ2-1	.	TRBV6-1	CASSEVFLSSYNEQFF	TGTGCCAGCAGTGAAGTATTCCTAAGCTCCTACAATGAGCAGTTCTTC
.	TRBJ2-7	.	TRBV19	CASRSGAGGSYEQYF	TGTGCCAGTAGGTCGGGGGCAGGGGGTTCCTACGAGCAGTACTTC
TRBD1	TRBJ1-2	.	TRBV7-9	CASSLQATGGLYGYTF	TGTGCCAGCAGCCTTCAGGCGACAGGGGGCCTCTATGGCTACACCTTC
.	TRBJ1-1	.	TRBV28	CASSLDSPISGTEAFF	TGTGCCAGCAGTTTAGATAGCCCGATCTCGGGGACTGAAGCTTTCTTT
TRBD1	TRBJ1-6	.	TRBV6-1	CASRIEDRVAPLHF	TGTGCCAGCAGGATAGAGGACAGGGTGGCGCCCCTCCACTTT
TRBD1	TRBJ2-5	.	TRBV27	CASSPGTGLWQETQYF	TGTGCCAGCAGTCCAGGGACAGGGCTCTGGCAAGAGACCCAGTACTTC
.	TRBJ1-2	.	TRBV19	CASSTGADSSYGYTF	TGTGCCAGTAGTACCGGGGCAGATAGTAGCTATGGCTACACCTTC
TRBD2	TRBJ2-3	.	TRBV28	CASSFAGGSTDTQYF	TGTGCCAGCAGTTTCGCGGGGGGCTCCACAGATACGCAGTATTTT
.	TRBJ1-5	.	TRBV19	CASSPDRANQPQHF	TGTGCCAGTAGTCCCGACAGAGCCAATCAGCCCCAGCATTTT
.	TRBJ2-1	.	TRBV19	CASSTRESPTNEQFF	TGTGCCAGTAGTACAAGGGAGTCGCCCACCAATGAGCAGTTCTTC
TRBD2	TRBJ2-5	once	TRBV7-2	CASSDSGSGAETQYF	TGTGCCAGCAGCGATAGCGGGAGTGGCGCGGAGACCCAGTACTTC
.	TRBJ1-5	.	TRBV7-2	CASSFTHANQPQHF	TGTGCCAGCAGCTTCACTCATGCCAATCAGCCCCAGCATTTT
.	TRBJ2-7	.	TRBV29-1	CSVRRVSSYEQYF	TGCAGCGTGCGAAGGGTGAGCTCCTACGAGCAGTACTTC